Listed here are 32 T cell receptor beta chains from one sample, sequenced in a study of early stage breast cancer tumors. Repertoires were generated with immunoSEQ multiplex PCR, while TCRdb's copy carries only in-frame clones and drops some. Found here are roughly 30,000 clones, 80% of them singletons; the top ten hold about 13%. The sample was blood. The receptors were gathered from a person in their sixties or seventies with breast cancer.

The chain's CDR3 is CASSQDVGGNNEQFF. CDR3 in DNA: TGCGCCAGCAGCCAAGATGTAGGGGGTAACAATGAGCAGTTCTTC. V is TRBV4-1 and J is TRBJ2-1; TRBD1 might be the D (6 bases). The CDR3 runs to 15 residues. The V gene lost 0 bases and the J gene lost 5 bases, with 11 bases spanning the gap. Germline values: CDR1 MGHRA, CDR2 YSYEKL.

This clone was observed a single time. The chain employs TRBV29-1 and TRBJ1-1; possibly TRBD1 for D (6 bases). CDR1 and CDR2 (germline): SQVTM, ANQGSEA. The CDR3 loop spans 13 amino acids. V was trimmed by 7 bases and J by 5 bases, leaving 17 bases between them. The DNA for the CDR3 is TGCAGCGGGGGGCGGAGAACGGGTACTGAAGCTTTCTTT. Protein product: CSGGRRTGTEAFF.

The chain links TRBV7-2 to TRBJ2-4; TRBD2 matches at 12 bases. Losses at the gene ends were 6 bases for V and 9 bases for J; bases not matched to a gene: 12. The V gene's germline CDR1 is SGHTA and CDR2 FQGNSA. The CDR3 has 16 amino acids. The CDR3 here is CASSPSLAGGVGIQYF. In nucleotides, the CDR3 is TGTGCCAGCAGTCCCTCCCTAGCGGGAGGGGTTGGCATTCAGTACTTC. Filled out from reference TRBV7-2 and TRBJ2-4, the complete variable domain reads GAGVSQSPSNKVTEKGKDVELRCDPISGHTALYWYRQSLGQGLEFLIYFQGNSAPDKSGLPSDRFSAERTGGSVSTLTIQRTQQEDSAVYLCASSPSLAGGVGIQYFGAGTRLSVL.

The rearrangement links TRBV30 to TRBJ2-7, with a tentative D call TRBD2 (6 bases). Germline values: CDR1 GTSNPN, CDR2 SVGIG (reference sequence). There are 11 residues in the CDR3. V was trimmed by 3 bases and J by 3 bases, leaving 6 bases between them. The CDR3 nucleotides read TGTGCCTGGAGCGGGAGCTACGAGCAGTACTTC. Translating gives CAWSGSYEQYF.

V is TRBV7-5 and J is TRBJ2-3; the tabulated D call, TRBD2, remains unverified against the DNA. TRBV7-5 is flagged as a pseudogene. The CDR3 runs to 20 residues. For the CDR3, the DNA is TGTGCCAGAAGCCGAGGGACTAGCGGGAGGCTCCGCCCTAGCACAGATACGCAGTATTTT. It yields the protein CARSRGTSGRLRPSTDTQYF.

The chain employs TRBV27 and TRBJ2-5; 8 nucleotides align to TRBD2. The CDR3 sequence is 13 residues long. The germline gives CDR1 MNHEY, CDR2 SMNVEV (reference sequence). V dropped 5 bases and J dropped 3; count of bases not matched to a gene: 2. In DNA form, the CDR3 reads TGTGCCAGCAGTCGACTAGCGAAAGAGACCCAGTACTTC. It specifies CASSRLAKETQYF.

This chain uses TRBV7-2 with TRBJ2-5; D uncertain. The V gene lost 0 bases and the J gene lost 3 bases, with 11 bases spanning the gap. This CDR3 contains 15 residues. Per the germline V gene, CDR1 is SGHTA and CDR2 is FQGNSA. The CDR3 here is CASSLARSAEETQYF. CDR3 coding DNA: TGTGCCAGCAGCTTAGCGCGCAGCGCGGAAGAGACCCAGTACTTC.

This chain connects TRBV29-1 to TRBJ2-4, with D perhaps TRBD2 (6 bases). The V and J ends lost 6 bases and 0 bases respectively, with 15 bases between them. The CDR3 is made up of 15 amino acids. CDR1 SQVTM and CDR2 ANQGSEA come from the germline V gene. The CDR3 region is CSVGWGGLAKNIQYF. CDR3 coding DNA: TGCAGCGTCGGATGGGGAGGTTTAGCCAAAAACATTCAGTACTTC.

The V gene is TRBV4-3, the J gene TRBJ2-3; 10 bases are a match to TRBD1. J was trimmed by 1 base and V by 1 base; bases with no gene match: 5. This CDR3 has 17 amino acids. Germline values: CDR1 LGHNA, CDR2 YSLEER. CDR3 nucleotide sequence: TGCGCCAGCAGCCAAGTTCTTGGGACAGGGGGCACAGATACGCAGTATTTT. This codes for CASSQVLGTGGTDTQYF.

This clone has a single count. As DNA, the CDR3 is TGTGCCAGCAGTTTTGGCCAGTCCCAGTACTTC. Its translation is CASSFGQSQYF. The chain is built from TRBV28 and TRBJ2-7; D remains unclear. V was clipped by 3 bases and J by 10 bases, with 10 bases between them. Germline V CDR1 and CDR2: MDHEN, SYDVKM. The length of the CDR3 is 11 residues.

The chain recombines TRBV5-4 with TRBJ2-3; possible D gene TRBD2, 7 bases. Germline V gene lookup returns CDR1 SGHNT and CDR2 YYREEE (reference sequence). The CDR3 is made up of 16 amino acids. Trimming removed 0 bases at V and 6 bases at J, with 17 bases between. This CDR3 reads CASSLAVWGGEDTQYF. Here the CDR3 DNA reads TGTGCCAGCAGCTTGGCCGTGTGGGGGGGCGAGGATACGCAGTATTTT.

The rearrangement links TRBV6-1 to TRBJ2-1; maybe TRBD2 (6 bases). Germline V gene sequence: CDR1 MNHNS, CDR2 SASEGT. Trimming cost V 4 bases and J 10 bases, with 26 bases left between them. The CDR3 contains 17 residues. The DNA of the CDR3 is TGTGCCAGCAGTGCCCTGCCGGGAGTAGCGGAGACCGGGGAGCAGTTCTTC. Amino acids: CASSALPGVAETGEQFF.

The rearrangement links TRBV28 to TRBJ2-5; possible D gene TRBD1, 6 bases. Germline V gives CDR1 MDHEN, CDR2 SYDVKM. V was shortened by 2 bases and J by 0 bases, with 10 bases between the two germline ends. The CDR3 has 15 residues. In nucleotides, the CDR3 is TGTGCCAGCAGTTTAACAGGGAGATACCAAGAGACCCAGTACTTC. Translating it yields CASSLTGRYQETQYF.

This clone has a handful of counts. The rearrangement links TRBV28 to TRBJ1-5, with 7 bases fitting TRBD1. Germline V gene lookup returns CDR1 MDHEN and CDR2 SYDVKM. The junction had 6 bases not matched to a gene; V was cut back by 4 bases and J by 6 bases. CDR3 length: 14 amino acids. The DNA of the CDR3 is TGTGCCAGCAGTTCCGGGACAGCCCTTCAGCCCCAGCATTTT. Protein sequence: CASSSGTALQPQHF.

The genes are TRBV7-2 and TRBJ1-1, with D uncertain. Germline CDR1 SGHTA, CDR2 FQGNSA. V was shortened by 1 base and J by 0 bases, with 9 bases between the two germline ends. The length of the CDR3 is 15 residues. The CDR3 sequence: CASSLGGGLNTEAFF. The CDR3 DNA follows: TGTGCCAGCAGCTTAGGTGGAGGGCTGAACACTGAAGCTTTCTTT.

The chain recombines TRBV10-3 with TRBJ1-2; TRBD1 agrees at 9 bases. Per germline, CDR1 ENHRY and CDR2 SYGVKD. The CDR3 contains 16 residues. V lost 6 bases to trimming and J lost 4 bases; unmatched junction nucleotides: 12. CDR3 loop: CAISDGWDREFYGYTF. The CDR3 nucleotides are TGTGCCATCAGCGATGGCTGGGACAGGGAATTCTATGGCTACACCTTC.

This chain uses TRBV5-4 with TRBJ1-1, with TRBD1 identical over 8 bases. Losses at the gene ends were 4 bases for V and 3 bases for J; bases not matched to a gene: 5. Germline V gene data show CDR1 as SGHNT and CDR2 as YYREEE (reference sequence). There are 14 residues in the CDR3. CDR3 nucleotide sequence: TGTGCCAGCAGCCGCCAGGGGGCGGACACTGAAGCTTTCTTT. As protein: CASSRQGADTEAFF.

The chain recombines TRBV5-8 with TRBJ2-1, with TRBD1 matching over 7 bases. Per germline, CDR1 SGHTS and CDR2 YDEGEE. The CDR3 totals 16 residues. After removal of 5 bases from V and 9 bases from J, the junction contained 17 bases not matched to a gene. CDR3 coding DNA: TGTGCCAGCAGACCTATTATATGGGGACAGCCTACTGAGCAGTTCTTC. This translates into CASRPIIWGQPTEQFF. The full variable domain, in which reference TRBV5-8 and TRBJ2-1 provide the parts outside the CDR3, is EAGVTQSPTHLIKTRGQQATLRCSPISGHTSVYWYQQALGLGLQFLLWYDEGEERNRGNFPPRFSGRQFPNYSSELNVNALELEDSALYLCASRPIIWGQPTEQFFGPGTRLTVL.

This clone was seen only once. The chain has TRBV19 and TRBJ2-7; 8 bases are shared with TRBD2. The V segment lost 1 base and the J segment 2 bases; nucleotides outside the gene matches: 4. The germline V gene has CDR1 LNHDA and CDR2 SQIVND (reference sequence). This CDR3 region has 15 residues. CDR3 sequence (DNA): TGTGCCAGTAGTATAGTCGGGAGGGCCCCCTACGAGCAGTACTTC. Translating it yields CASSIVGRAPYEQYF.

The chain is built from TRBV6-6 and TRBJ2-7; 10 nucleotides line up with TRBD1. Germline CDR1 MNHNY, CDR2 SVGAGI (reference sequence). Trimming removed 6 bases from V and 4 bases from J; junction bases left unmatched: 6. This CDR3 is built from 14 residues. DNA for the CDR3: TGTGCCAGCAGCCTGGGGACAGGGGTGTACGAGCAGTACTTC. It translates to CASSLGTGVYEQYF.

This sequence joins TRBV2 and TRBJ2-5; 10 bases align to TRBD2. V trimming: 3 bases; J trimming: 5 bases; junction bases outside the gene matches: 6. The germline V gene has CDR1 SNHLY and CDR2 FYNNEI. The CDR3 totals 15 residues. This chain's CDR3 is CASSDSSGSGETQYF. As DNA, the CDR3 is TGTGCCAGCAGTGATTCTAGCGGGAGCGGGGAGACCCAGTACTTC.

This clone was seen a few times. The genes are TRBV27 and TRBJ1-2; 7 nucleotides line up with TRBD1. V lost 6 bases, J lost 6 bases, and 7 bases stayed unmatched. The CDR3 is 13 residues long. Germline V gene sequence: CDR1 MNHEY, CDR2 SMNVEV (reference sequence). CDR3 protein: CASSQGVGDGYTF. The CDR3 coding sequence is TGTGCCAGCAGCCAGGGGGTAGGAGATGGCTACACCTTC.

The chain has TRBV29-1 and TRBJ1-1, with a possible D match to TRBD1 (5 bases). The CDR3 runs to 15 residues. The germline V gene has CDR1 SQVTM and CDR2 ANQGSEA. The V end was cut by 6 bases, the J end by 2 bases, with 19 bases between. CDR3 residues: CSVQWFGRGNTEAFF. The CDR3 nucleotides are TGCAGCGTGCAATGGTTCGGGAGGGGAAACACTGAAGCTTTCTTT.

The chain uses TRBV19 and TRBJ1-1; 9 positions match TRBD1. The CDR3 is made up of 14 amino acids. J was trimmed by 4 bases and V by 5 bases; bases with no gene match: 5. The germline V gene has CDR1 LNHDA and CDR2 SQIVND (reference sequence). CDR3 bases: TGTGCCAGTAGTCCGGGACAGGGTTTCACTGAAGCTTTCTTT. Translated: CASSPGQGFTEAFF.

This clone was observed a few times. The V call is TRBV6-5, the J call TRBJ2-2, with D tentatively TRBD2 (5 bases). Germline-derived CDR1 and CDR2 are MNHEY and SVGAGI. Trimming removed 4 bases at V and 3 bases at J, with 12 bases between. The CDR3 covers 15 residues. The DNA for the CDR3 is TGTGCCAGCAGTTCCCGGGGTTTCGACACCGGGGAGCTGTTTTTT. This gives the protein CASSSRGFDTGELFF.

CDR3 nucleotide sequence: TGCGCCAGCAGCGTATCGGAGGGCCTCACCGGGGAGCTGTTTTTT. Protein sequence: CASSVSEGLTGELFF. The V gene is TRBV5-1, the J gene TRBJ2-2; D perhaps matches TRBD2 (6 bases). Germline V lookup: CDR1 SGHRS, CDR2 YFSETQ. V was trimmed by 4 bases and J by 4 bases, leaving 14 bases between them. The CDR3 sequence is 15 residues long.

The CDR3 reads CASSQDLAGFSTGELFF. In DNA form, the CDR3 reads TGCGCCAGCAGCCAAGATCTAGCGGGATTTAGCACCGGGGAGCTGTTTTTT. The gene calls are TRBV4-3 and TRBJ2-2; 9 bases line up with TRBD2. V lost 0 bases, J lost 4 bases, and 6 bases stayed unmatched. The CDR3 sequence is 17 residues long. In germline, CDR1 is LGHNA, CDR2 YSLEER.

The gene calls are TRBV27 and TRBJ2-1, with 12 bases fitting TRBD2. V gave up 5 bases and J gave up 1 base; unmatched junction bases: 3. The CDR3 is made up of 16 amino acids. CDR1 and CDR2 from the germline V gene are MNHEY and SMNVEV (reference sequence). CDR3: CASSRTSGKSYNEQFF. The CDR3 DNA follows: TGTGCCAGCAGTAGGACTAGCGGGAAATCCTACAATGAGCAGTTCTTC.

The rearrangement joins TRBV7-8 to TRBJ2-7; TRBD2 is a possible D gene (5 bases). This CDR3 contains 14 residues. Trimming pared 5 bases from V and 1 base from J, leaving 12 bases between. Germline V gives CDR1 SGHVS, CDR2 FQNEAQ. The DNA for the CDR3 is TGTGCCAGCAGCCCCAAGAGGACTTCCTACGAGCAGTACTTC. Amino acid sequence: CASSPKRTSYEQYF.

This rearrangement joins TRBV15 to TRBJ2-5, with TRBD2 identical over 8 bases. V lost 8 bases to trimming and J lost 0 bases; unmatched junction nucleotides: 8. The V gene's germline CDR1 is LNHNV and CDR2 YYDKDF (reference sequence). CDR3 length equals 15 residues. CDR3 amino acids: CATAAASGYQETQYF. The CDR3 DNA follows: TGTGCCACCGCGGCAGCTAGCGGGTACCAAGAGACCCAGTACTTC.

This chain joins TRBV18 and TRBJ1-1; a possible D gene is TRBD1 (5 bases). V dropped 8 bases and J dropped 7 bases, with 17 bases sitting between them. CDR3 length equals 13 residues. Germline CDR1 reads KGHSH; CDR2 reads LQKENI. Here the CDR3 DNA reads TGTGCCAGCACGGCTCCAGGGAGGGGTGAAGCTTTCTTT. Protein: CASTAPGRGEAFF.

This clone was seen a few times. The chain recombines TRBV7-2 with TRBJ2-3; 9 nucleotides line up with TRBD2. Germline lookup yields CDR1 SGHTA and CDR2 FQGNSA. The CDR3 totals 17 residues. The ends lost 2 bases at V and 6 bases at J; junction bases unmatched: 12. The CDR3: CASSLYFRGRAVDTQYF. The CDR3 DNA reads as TGTGCCAGCAGCTTATATTTTCGCGGGAGGGCCGTGGATACGCAGTATTTT.